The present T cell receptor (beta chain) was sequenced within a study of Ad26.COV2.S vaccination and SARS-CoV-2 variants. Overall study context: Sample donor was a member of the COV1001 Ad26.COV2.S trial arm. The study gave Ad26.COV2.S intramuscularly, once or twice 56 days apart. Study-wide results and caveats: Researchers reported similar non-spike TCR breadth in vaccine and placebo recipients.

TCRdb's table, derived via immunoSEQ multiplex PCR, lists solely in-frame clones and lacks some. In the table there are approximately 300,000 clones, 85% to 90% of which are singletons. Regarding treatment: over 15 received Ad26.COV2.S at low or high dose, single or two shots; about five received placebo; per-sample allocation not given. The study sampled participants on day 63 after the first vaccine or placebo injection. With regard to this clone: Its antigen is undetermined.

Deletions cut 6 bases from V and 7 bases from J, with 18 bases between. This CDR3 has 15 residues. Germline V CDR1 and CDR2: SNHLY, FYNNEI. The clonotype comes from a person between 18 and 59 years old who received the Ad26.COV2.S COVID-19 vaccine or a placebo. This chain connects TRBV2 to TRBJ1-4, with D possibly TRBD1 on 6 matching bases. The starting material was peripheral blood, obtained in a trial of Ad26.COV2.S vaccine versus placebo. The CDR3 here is CASRESGAFTEKLFF. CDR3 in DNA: TGTGCCAGCAGGGAGTCAGGGGCGTTTACTGAAAAACTGTTTTTT.